This is a list of T cell receptor beta chains from one sample in a study of T cell changes during pregnancy in multiple sclerosis. TCRdb keeps only in-frame clones here, not all; method: immunoSEQ multiplex PCR. The sample gives tens of thousands of clones, 75% to 95% of which show up once; approximately 2% is in the top ten. The input for sequencing was CD4+ T cells from peripheral blood mononuclear cells, taken after pregnancy. These receptors came from a female donor in good health, enrolled as a control in a pregnancy study. The CDR3 runs from the conserved cysteine through the conserved F or W. The D gene is left open where the match is weak. Where a row states a size, it is once, few, many or the class of an expanded clone; other rows omit it.

CDR3aa	CDR3nt	d_gene	len	v_gene	j_gene	abundance
CASSFSDSGSGTDTQYF	TGCGCCAGCAGCTTCTCGGACTCGGGGTCTGGGACAGATACGCAGTATTTT	.	17	TRBV5-1	TRBJ2-3	.
CASRGQESSYNEQFF	TGCGCCAGCAGGGGACAGGAGAGCTCCTACAATGAGCAGTTCTTC	TRBD1	15	TRBV5-1	TRBJ2-1	.
CASSPRTGGNTGELFF	TGTGCCAGCAGTCCTAGGACAGGGGGCAACACCGGGGAGCTGTTTTTT	TRBD1	16	TRBV6-6	TRBJ2-2	.
CASSGTGTDYLEAFF	TGTGCCAGCAGCGGAACCGGGACAGACTACCTTGAAGCTTTCTTT	TRBD1	15	TRBV7-9	TRBJ1-1	.
CASNTAGHSNQPQHF	TGTGCCAGTAACACTGCAGGCCATAGCAATCAGCCCCAGCATTTT	.	15	TRBV19	TRBJ1-5	.
CASSPSTVNTEAFF	TGCGCCAGCAGCCCAAGCACAGTGAACACTGAAGCTTTCTTT	.	14	TRBV5-1	TRBJ1-1	.
CASSLDRGHYNEKLFF	TGTGCCAGCAGCTTGGACAGGGGCCATTATAATGAAAAACTGTTTTTT	TRBD1	16	TRBV7-9	TRBJ1-4	.
CASSLGGLAGGHQETQYF	TGTGCCAGCAGCTTAGGGGGATTAGCGGGGGGGCATCAAGAGACCCAGTACTTC	TRBD2	18	TRBV7-9	TRBJ2-5	.
CASSLDSSNTEAFF	TGTGCCAGTAGTCTGGACAGTTCGAACACTGAAGCTTTCTTT	.	14	TRBV19	TRBJ1-1	few
CASTAQGVLTDTQYF	TGTGCCAGTACCGCACAGGGGGTCTTGACAGATACGCAGTATTTT	TRBD1	15	TRBV19	TRBJ2-3	.
CASHSGTGPLLHNEQFF	TGTGCCAGCCACTCCGGGACAGGGCCTCTCCTACACAATGAGCAGTTCTTC	TRBD1	17	TRBV19	TRBJ2-1	.
CASSPVGGNGEQFF	TGTGCCAGCAGCCCCGTTGGGGGGAACGGTGAGCAGTTCTTC	.	14	TRBV7-3	TRBJ2-1	.
CASKRGSLDSPLHF	TGTGCCAGCAAAAGGGGATCGCTAGATTCACCCCTCCACTTT	.	14	TRBV6-1	TRBJ1-6	few
CASSLASGNGYTF	TGTGCCAGCAGCTTAGCCTCGGGGAATGGCTACACCTTC	.	13	TRBV7-8	TRBJ1-2	.
CASKVRIPGEQYF	TGTGCCAGCAAAGTCAGGATCCCGGGAGAGCAGTACTTC	.	13	TRBV2	TRBJ2-5	.
CSVRDRQETQYF	TGCAGCGTGAGGGACAGGCAAGAGACCCAGTACTTC	TRBD1	12	TRBV29-1	TRBJ2-5	.
CASSFQGANTGELFF	TGTGCCAGCAGTTTCCAGGGGGCGAACACCGGGGAGCTGTTTTTT	TRBD1	15	TRBV27	TRBJ2-2	.
CASSDGGASTDTQYF	TGTGCCAGCAGTGACGGGGGGGCTAGCACAGATACGCAGTATTTT	.	15	TRBV6-4	TRBJ2-3	.
CAISATSGVGDTQYF	TGTGCCATCAGTGCTACTAGCGGGGTGGGAGATACGCAGTATTTT	TRBD2	15	TRBV10-3	TRBJ2-3	once
CASSTRGDNTDTQYF	TGTGCCAGCAGCACGCGGGGGGACAACACAGATACGCAGTATTTT	TRBD2	15	TRBV11-2	TRBJ2-3	.
CASSLRPPRAGGKGETQYF	TGTGCCAGCAGCTTAAGGCCCCCTAGGGCGGGAGGAAAGGGGGAGACCCAGTACTTC	TRBD2	19	TRBV7-6	TRBJ2-5	.
CASSPRDRVSDEQYF	TGTGCCAGTAGTCCCCGGGACAGGGTCAGCGACGAGCAGTACTTC	TRBD1	15	TRBV19	TRBJ2-7	.
CASSTGTSGEQFF	TGTGCCAGCAGCACCGGGACTAGTGGTGAGCAGTTCTTC	TRBD2	13	TRBV5-4	TRBJ2-1	.
CASSPPEGLRAFF	TGTGCCAGCAGCCCGCCGGAGGGTCTAAGGGCTTTCTTT	.	13	TRBV7-9	TRBJ1-1	.
CSVEWGGRGEQYF	TGCAGCGTTGAATGGGGGGGGCGAGGAGAGCAGTACTTC	.	13	TRBV29-1	TRBJ2-7	.
CASSFLGTSTDTQYF	TGTGCCAGCAGTTTCCTCGGTACTAGCACAGATACGCAGTATTTT	.	15	TRBV28	TRBJ2-3	.
CASSQGTEKLFF	TGTGCCAGTAGTCAGGGGACTGAAAAACTGTTTTTT	.	12	TRBV19	TRBJ1-4	.
CASSLLLQGDSPLHF	TGTGCCAGCAGCTTGCTTCTGCAGGGGGACTCACCCCTCCACTTT	TRBD1	15	TRBV7-2	TRBJ1-6	.
CASSTVQGNQPQHF	TGTGCCAGTAGCACGGTTCAGGGCAATCAGCCCCAGCATTTT	.	14	TRBV19	TRBJ1-5	.
CASSQDKNLDGTQYF	TGTGCCAGCAGCCAAGATAAAAATCTAGACGGGACCCAGTACTTC	.	15	TRBV4-2	TRBJ2-5	.
CASSPRERAGFF	TGTGCCAGCAGCCCAAGGGAGAGGGCCGGGTTTTTT	.	12	TRBV21-1	TRBJ1-4	.
CASRLWTGSSYNEQFF	TGTGCCAGCAGACTCTGGACAGGGAGTTCCTACAATGAGCAGTTCTTC	TRBD1	16	TRBV5-6	TRBJ2-1	.
CASSIGLAVRYEQYF	TGTGCCAGTAGTATAGGACTAGCGGTGCGCTACGAGCAGTACTTC	TRBD2	15	TRBV19	TRBJ2-7	.
CASSPTGGADQPQHF	TGTGCCAGCTCCCCCACAGGGGGCGCGGATCAGCCCCAGCATTTT	TRBD1	15	TRBV18	TRBJ1-5	.
CASSFGGISQPQHF	TGTGCCAGCAGTTTCGGGGGGATCAGTCAGCCCCAGCATTTT	.	14	TRBV28	TRBJ1-5	.